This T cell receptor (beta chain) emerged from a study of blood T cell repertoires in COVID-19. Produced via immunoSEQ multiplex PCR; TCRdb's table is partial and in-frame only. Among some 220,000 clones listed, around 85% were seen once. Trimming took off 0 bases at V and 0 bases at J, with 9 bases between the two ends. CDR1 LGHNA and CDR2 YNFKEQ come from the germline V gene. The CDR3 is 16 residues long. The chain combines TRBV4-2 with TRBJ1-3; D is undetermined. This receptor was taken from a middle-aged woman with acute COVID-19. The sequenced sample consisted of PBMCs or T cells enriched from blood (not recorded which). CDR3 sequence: CASSQDHDISGNTIYF. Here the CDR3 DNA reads TGTGCCAGCAGCCAAGATCACGACATCTCTGGAAACACCATATATTTT.